This TCR beta chain was recorded in a study of pediatric ulcerative colitis. One to two pinch biopsies were taken from the rectum during colonoscopy. Sequencing used immunoSEQ multiplex PCR; TCRdb keeps in-frame clones, though not all of them. The sample includes about 35,000 clones, about 81% of them seen just once. V was clipped by 4 bases and J by 4 bases, with 17 bases between them. CDR3 length: 15 amino acids. Germline V gene data show CDR1 as SGHDT and CDR2 as YYEEEE. V usage is TRBV5-6 and J usage is TRBJ1-2; the D is unclear. The sample was gut tissue. This clonotype originated in a boy aged 5-17 years with mild ulcerative colitis. CDR3 nucleotides: TGTGCCAGCAGCCCTCGGTTCTGGTCGGTCTATGGCTACACCTTC. This sequence encodes CASSPRFWSVYGYTF.